These 26 T cell receptor beta chains originate from one sample sequenced in a study of metastatic and nonmetastatic thyroid tumors. With MiXCR, TCRdb called clones anew from the PCR reads. The sample has 45,000 to 50,000 clones; 24% are singletons. Each patient came to thyroid surgery without any prior treatment (of any kind). The sequencing sample was made of blood. The origin of the receptors is a male donor with papillary thyroid cancer or a benign thyroid nodule (not recorded which). Some clones in this sample may be carry-over from other donors' samples.

The V call is TRBV28, the J call TRBJ2-4; D is perhaps TRBD1 or TRBD2 (6 bases each). This CDR3 has 16 amino acids. The germline CDR1 and CDR2 sequences are MDHEN and SYDVKM. V lost 2 bases and J lost 7, with 18 bases in between. The chain's CDR3 is CASSLGDQGRMNIQYF. In DNA form, the CDR3 reads TGTGCCAGCAGTTTAGGGGACCAGGGGAGGATGAACATTCAGTACTTC.

The rearrangement joins TRBV5-1 to TRBJ2-7, with 7 positions matching TRBD2. V lost 4 bases, J lost 2 bases, and 18 bases stayed unmatched. The CDR3 spans 18 residues. Germline V gene sequence: CDR1 SGHRS, CDR2 YFSETQ. In nucleotides, the CDR3 is TGCGCCAGCAGCCCCAGACTAGCTGTAGGCTCGGGGACCTACGAGCAGTACTTC. It translates to CASSPRLAVGSGTYEQYF.

The rearrangement links TRBV5-6 to TRBJ2-7; D may match TRBD1 or TRBD2 (5 bases each). There are 13 residues in the CDR3. V dropped 2 bases and J dropped 13 bases, with 19 bases sitting between them. Germline CDR1 SGHDT, CDR2 YYEEEE. The CDR3 DNA reads TGTGCCAGCAGCTTAACAGTTTGGGACGATCATTACTTC. Its translation: CASSLTVWDDHYF.

CDR3 in DNA: TGTGCCAGCAGTTTATCGCTAGCGAGCGACGAGCAGTACTTC. Encoded protein: CASSLSLASDEQYF. The chain combines TRBV27 with TRBJ2-7; weak D call: TRBD2 (6 bases). Germline assignment: CDR1 MNHEY and CDR2 SMNVEV (reference sequence). V was cut by 0 bases and J by 5 bases, with 11 bases left in between. This CDR3 spans 14 amino acids.

This clone appeared many times. The chain uses TRBV10-2 and TRBJ1-3; 9 bases line up with TRBD1. Germline CDR1 reads WSHSY; CDR2 reads SAAADI. This CDR3 has 16 residues. J gave up 3 bases and V 6 bases, and 9 bases lay outside the gene matches. The CDR3 sequence: CASRPTGTGSGNTIYF. CDR3 nucleotide sequence: TGCGCCAGCAGACCTACAGGGACAGGGAGTGGAAACACCATATATTTT.

The rearrangement uses TRBV5-6 and TRBJ1-2; TRBD1 matches at 7 bases. The CDR3 has 14 residues. Per germline, CDR1 SGHDT and CDR2 YYEEEE. J lost 6 bases, V lost 2 bases, and 7 bases had no gene match. The CDR3, as DNA: TGTGCCAGCAGCTTATTGGGGACAGTAAATGGCTACACCTTC. It is translated as CASSLLGTVNGYTF.

This clone was counted ten times or more. The chain combines TRBV30 with TRBJ2-3; TRBD2 matches 7 bases. CDR1 GTSNPN and CDR2 SVGIG come from the germline V gene (reference sequence). This CDR3 region has 14 residues. V shed 2 bases and J 6 bases; nucleotides not matched to a gene: 8. The CDR3: CAWSRSGGMDTQYF. Here the CDR3 DNA reads TGTGCCTGGAGTCGCTCGGGGGGTATGGATACGCAGTATTTT.

This clone was observed at least ten times. The gene calls are TRBV2 and TRBJ2-2, with D possibly being TRBD1 or TRBD2 (5 bases each). CDR1 and CDR2 (germline): SNHLY, FYNNEI. Trimming shortened V by 6 bases and J by 7 bases, and 12 bases separated the two germline ends. This CDR3 is built from 13 residues. CDR3 in DNA: TGTGCCAGCAGGGGGGATTTGATCGGGGAGCTGTTTTTT. Protein: CASRGDLIGELFF.

By proportion, this clone is medium-sized. CDR3 sequence reads: CATSEGGEQYF. For the CDR3, the DNA is TGTGCCACCAGTGAGGGGGGCGAGCAGTACTTC. This rearrangement joins TRBV24-1 to TRBJ2-7, with D maybe TRBD2 (6 bases). Germline loops: CDR1 KGHDR, CDR2 SFDVKD. With 4 bases removed from V and 6 bases from J, the gap between germline ends came to 6 bases. The CDR3 is 11 amino acids.

The rearrangement links TRBV16 to TRBJ2-7; tentative D call: TRBD1 (6 bases). CDR3 length: 15 amino acids. The germline V gene encodes CDR1 KGHSY and CDR2 FQNENV. V was shortened by 3 bases and J by 7 bases, with 19 bases between the two germline ends. CDR3 DNA sequence: TGTGCCAGCAGCCACAAAGGACAGTCCGTTGGAGAGCAGTACTTC. Translated: CASSHKGQSVGEQYF.

This clone was detected a few times. One end of the junction varies from germline; a read error may be responsible. The rearrangement uses TRBV27 and TRBJ2-3; the match to TRBD2 covers 8 bases. The length of the CDR3 is 14 residues. Germline-derived CDR1 and CDR2 are MNHEY and SMNVEV (reference sequence). The CDR3 DNA sequence: TGTGCCAGCAGATTTAGCGGGGTCACAGATACGCATTATTTT. This translates into CASRFSGVTDTHYF.

This clone appeared many times. The chain is built from TRBV6-5 and TRBJ1-6; 8 bases match TRBD1. The V segment lost 1 base and the J segment 7 bases; nucleotides outside the gene matches: 6. This CDR3 is 16 amino acids long. From germline, CDR1 is MNHEY and CDR2 SVGAGI. The CDR3 DNA follows: TGTGCCAGCAGTTACTATCCAGGGGGCCAAAATTCACCCCTCCACTTT. Its translation: CASSYYPGGQNSPLHF.

The sample holds many counts of this clone. CDR3 nucleotide sequence: TGTGCCAGCTCACCGGTAGGGGAAATCGCTGGGGCCAACGTCCTGACTTTC. Translated, it gives CASSPVGEIAGANVLTF. The chain recombines TRBV18 with TRBJ2-6, with D tentatively TRBD1 (5 bases). V dropped 3 bases and J dropped 2 bases, with 14 bases sitting between them. Germline loops: CDR1 KGHSH, CDR2 LQKENI. The CDR3 is 17 amino acids. Full variable domain (outside the CDR3, taken from reference TRBV18 and TRBJ2-6): NAGVMQNPRHLVRRRGQEARLRCSPMKGHSHVYWYRQLPEEGLKFMVYLQKENIIDESGMPKERFSAEFPKEGPSILRIQQVVRGDSAAYFCASSPVGEIAGANVLTFGAGSRLTVL.

In its sample, this clone was seen a few times. V usage is TRBV6-5 and J usage is TRBJ1-2; D possibly corresponds to TRBD1 (5 bases). Trimming shortened V by 0 bases and J by 4 bases, and 9 bases separated the two germline ends. This CDR3 has 14 amino acids. The germline V gene has CDR1 MNHEY and CDR2 SVGAGI. In DNA form, the CDR3 reads TGTGCCAGCAGTTACTCGAGGGGTCTCTATGGCTACACCTTC. Amino acids: CASSYSRGLYGYTF.

The table lists this clone with a few counts. This chain joins TRBV12-3 or TRBV12-4 and TRBJ2-7; 7 positions match TRBD1. CDR3 length: 17 residues. J gave up 2 bases and V 6 bases, and 16 bases lay outside the gene matches. The CDR3 here is CASSPGTVSFGAYEQYF. CDR3 nucleotide sequence: TGTGCCAGCAGCCCCGGGACAGTCTCCTTTGGGGCCTACGAGCAGTACTTC.

The V gene is TRBV9, the J gene TRBJ2-7; D may be TRBD1 (6 bases). The CDR3 totals 14 residues. The V gene's germline CDR1 is SGDLS and CDR2 YYNGEE. Between the trimmed V and J ends, which lost 3 bases and 3 bases, there was a span of 13 bases. CDR3 in amino acids: CASSATGLHYEQYF. The CDR3 region has the DNA TGTGCCAGCAGCGCGACAGGTCTTCACTACGAGCAGTACTTC. Supplemented by reference TRBV9 and TRBJ2-7, the full variable domain reads DSGVTQTPKHLITATGQRVTLRCSPRSGDLSVYWYQQSLDQGLQFLIQYYNGEERAKGNILERFSAQQFPDLHSELNLSSLELGDSALYFCASSATGLHYEQYFGPGTRLTVT.

This clone was seen ten or more times. The chain joins TRBV18 to TRBJ2-5, with 8 positions matching TRBD1. Germline V gene sequence: CDR1 KGHSH, CDR2 LQKENI. This CDR3 is 13 amino acids long. With V trimmed by 6 bases and J by 5 bases, 5 bases remained unmatched. The CDR3 DNA reads as TGTGCCAGCTCGGGACAGGTGGACGAGACCCAGTACTTC. Its protein product is CASSGQVDETQYF.

In its sample, this clone was seen many times. V usage is TRBV20-1 and J usage is TRBJ2-1, with 10 bases matching TRBD2. In germline, CDR1 is DFQATT, CDR2 SNEGSKA (reference sequence). V was clipped by 5 bases and J by 0 bases; unmatched bases: 13. The CDR3 is made up of 18 amino acids. CDR3 nucleotides: TGCAGTGCTGAGGCCCCAGCGGGAGGGCCGGTCTCCTACAATGAGCAGTTCTTC. It yields the protein CSAEAPAGGPVSYNEQFF.

By share, this clone ranks as medium-sized. The chain combines TRBV19 with TRBJ2-7; 8 bases are shared with TRBD2. Losses at the gene ends were 6 bases for V and 3 bases for J; bases not matched to a gene: 7. The CDR3 extends over 14 amino acids. The germline V gene encodes CDR1 LNHDA and CDR2 SQIVND (reference sequence). In DNA, the CDR3 is TGTGCCAGTAGGACAAGCGGGAGAGGCTACGAGCAGTACTTC. Encoded protein: CASRTSGRGYEQYF.

The chain uses TRBV24-1 and TRBJ2-7, with D hard to call. V was shortened by 11 bases and J by 4 bases, with 14 bases between the two germline ends. CDR3 size: 12 residues. Germline CDR1 is KGHDR and CDR2 is SFDVKD. CDR3 protein: CASSVSRYEQYF. The CDR3, as DNA: TGTGCCAGCAGCGTATCCCGTTACGAGCAGTACTTC.

Comments on this clone: An end of the junction does not agree with germline; a read error may underlie this. This chain uses TRBV7-3 with TRBJ2-2, with 9 bases aligning to TRBD1. From germline, CDR1 is SGHTA and CDR2 FQGTGA. The CDR3 extends over 17 amino acids. The CDR3 DNA follows: TGTGCCTGCAGCTTAACCGGGACAGGGCTGGACACCGGGGAGCTGTTTTTT. This sequence encodes CACSLTGTGLDTGELFF.

The V call is TRBV18, the J call TRBJ1-1; D remains ambiguous. Per germline, CDR1 KGHSH and CDR2 LQKENI. Trimming stripped 8 bases from V and 1 base from J, with 11 bases between. There are 13 residues in the CDR3. CDR3 nucleotides: TGTGCCAGCGCAAGGCTCAGGAACACTGAAGCTTTCTTT. It encodes CASARLRNTEAFF.

This clone appeared many times. The J gene is TRBJ1-2, the V gene TRBV6-4; 8 positions match TRBD1. Germline trimming cut 5 bases from V and 5 bases from J; bases unmatched to any gene: 4. The CDR3 contains 13 residues. CDR1 MRHNA and CDR2 SNTAGT come from the germline V gene. CDR3 sequence reads: CASSLQGGYGYTF. CDR3 DNA sequence: TGTGCCAGCAGTTTACAGGGGGGTTATGGCTACACCTTC.

The rearrangement uses TRBV18 and TRBJ2-7, with no clear D. The V end was cut by 0 bases, the J end by 0 bases, with 3 bases between. Germline assignment: CDR1 KGHSH and CDR2 LQKENI. The CDR3 consists of 13 residues. The CDR3 sequence: CASSPPSSYEQYF. The CDR3, as DNA: TGTGCCAGCTCACCACCTTCCTCCTACGAGCAGTACTTC.

This clone has at least ten counts. The rearrangement links TRBV11-2 to TRBJ2-5; D may be TRBD2 (7 bases). The V gene lost 5 bases and the J gene lost 0 bases, with 25 bases spanning the gap. The germline V gene has CDR1 SGHAT and CDR2 FQNNGV. The CDR3 has 19 amino acids. This CDR3 is CASSLYGGLRTRDQETQYF. DNA for the CDR3: TGTGCCAGCAGCCTGTACGGGGGGCTACGGACTAGGGACCAAGAGACCCAGTACTTC.

The CDR3 reads CSARSQTRGDTEAFF. The DNA for the CDR3 is TGCAGTGCTAGATCACAGACCCGGGGTGATACTGAAGCTTTCTTT. This rearrangement joins TRBV20-1 to TRBJ1-1; D gene unclear. This CDR3 spans 15 amino acids. The V gene's germline CDR1 is DFQATT and CDR2 SNEGSKA (reference sequence). V was pared by 2 bases and J by 5 bases, with 18 bases between.